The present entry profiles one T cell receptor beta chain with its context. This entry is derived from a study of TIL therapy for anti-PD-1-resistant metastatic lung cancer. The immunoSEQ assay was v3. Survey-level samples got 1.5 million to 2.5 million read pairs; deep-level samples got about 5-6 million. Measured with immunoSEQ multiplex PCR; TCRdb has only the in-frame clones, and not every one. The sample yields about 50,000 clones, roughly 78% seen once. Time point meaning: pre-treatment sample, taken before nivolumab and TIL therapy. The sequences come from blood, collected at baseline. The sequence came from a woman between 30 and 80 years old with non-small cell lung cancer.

CDR3 sequence reads: CASSSGERVGEKLFF. The CDR3 nucleotides are TGTGCCAGCAGTTCGGGGGAGCGGGTGGGTGAAAAACTGTTTTTT. The chain combines TRBV28 with TRBJ1-4; D may be TRBD1 (5 bases). With 4 bases removed from V and 7 bases from J, the gap between germline ends came to 16 bases. Germline CDR1 is MDHEN and CDR2 is SYDVKM. The CDR3 sequence is 15 residues long.